The entry below gives a single T cell receptor (beta chain) sequence along with its context. The data were taken from a study of radiotherapy plus CTLA-4 blockade in lung cancer. The data were produced by immunoSEQ multiplex PCR, yet TCRdb's version contains in-frame clones alone and is incomplete. The sample holds about 48,000 clones, about 81% seen once. The CDR3 contains 15 residues. Germline CDR1 and CDR2: SGHAT and FQNNGV. V lost 0 bases, J lost 3 bases, and 12 bases lay in between. The genes are TRBV11-2 and TRBJ2-7, with D hard to call. The material was peripheral blood, obtained from a patient treated with radiotherapy plus ipilimumab. This clonotype originated in a human donor with non-small cell lung cancer who had stable disease on radiotherapy plus ipilimumab. CDR3 nucleotides: TGTGCCAGCAGCTTAGATCAGGCCAGCTACTACGAGCAGTACTTC. This encodes CASSLDQASYYEQYF.